The text below deals with one T cell receptor beta chain. Its specificity is unknown. The time point was: blood 2 weeks post-SBRT. As for treatment: 15 Gy SBRT to primary tumor, nephrectomy 4 weeks later. Radiation-treated patients gave blood at baseline, week 2 and week 4. Clear cell pathology was present in this patient's renal cell carcinoma. The germline V gene has CDR1 SQVTM and CDR2 ANQGSEA. CDR3 length equals 11 residues. V lost 7 bases and J lost 9, with 12 bases in between. These data come from a study of radiation and T cells in renal cell carcinoma. Study as a whole: Nephrectomy followed 15 Gy stereotactic body radiation by 4 weeks.

The study's findings and limits: Top tumor clonotypes rose in blood 2 weeks post-radiation, then contracted.

Using immunoSEQ multiplex PCR, the repertoire was profiled, and TCRdb retains in-frame clones only, with some absent. The sample yields just over 150,000 clones, around 90% seen once. Material: blood, obtained from a patient whose treatment included radiotherapy and nephrectomy. The sequence was obtained from a woman aged 45-59 years with renal cell carcinoma. The chain combines TRBV29-1 with TRBJ2-2; D possibly corresponds to TRBD2 (6 bases). As DNA, the CDR3 is TGCAGCGGATTTGGGGGGAGGGAGCTGTTTTTT. Translated, it gives CSGFGGRELFF.